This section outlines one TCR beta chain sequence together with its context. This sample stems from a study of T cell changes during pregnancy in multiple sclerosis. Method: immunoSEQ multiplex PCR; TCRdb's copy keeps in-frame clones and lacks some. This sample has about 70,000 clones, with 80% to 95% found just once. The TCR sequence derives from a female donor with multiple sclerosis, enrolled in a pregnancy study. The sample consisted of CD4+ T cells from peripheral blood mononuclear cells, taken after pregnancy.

CDR3 sequence (DNA): TGTGCCAGCTCACCATATGGCAGGCGAGAAGAAGCTTTCTTT. This codes for CASSPYGRREEAFF. The chain joins TRBV18 to TRBJ1-1; no definite D call. There are 14 residues in the CDR3. Trimming stripped 2 bases from V and 8 bases from J, with 15 bases between. Germline V gene lookup returns CDR1 KGHSH and CDR2 LQKENI.